One sample yielded the 4 T cell receptor beta chains listed below, sequenced in a study of T cells expressing NK-cell markers. After re-calling the 5' RACE reads, TCRdb lists one entry per CDR3 protein, DNA absent. The sample table sets out about 390,000 distinct CDR3 sequences. The sample taken for sequencing was blood T cells: a sorted CD56 or NKG2C T cell subset, CD4+ or CD8+ T cells, or bulk PBMC T cells (not recorded which). These receptors were obtained from a woman between 50 and 59 years old in good health.

The CDR3 here is CASSLVPGNIQYF. This chain connects TRBV25-1 to TRBJ2-4. This CDR3 contains 13 residues. Germline-derived CDR1 and CDR2 are MGHDK and SYGVNS.

The chain uses TRBV5-1 and TRBJ2-2; TCRdb's D call of TRBD1 is untestable without DNA. Germline V gives CDR1 SGHRS, CDR2 YFSETQ. The CDR3 is 14 amino acids. CDR3 protein: CASTPSPGVGELFF.

The chain carries TRBV29-1 and TRBJ2-1; TCRdb designates TRBD1, a call that cannot be tested without DNA. Germline-derived CDR1 and CDR2 are SQVTM and ANQGSEA. The CDR3 extends over 14 amino acids. This chain's CDR3 is CSGRRTGAGNEQFF.

The CDR3: CAWSVKSGITEKLFF. The V call is TRBV30, the J call TRBJ1-4. Germline V CDR1 and CDR2: GTSNPN, SVGIG (reference sequence). CDR3 length: 15 residues.